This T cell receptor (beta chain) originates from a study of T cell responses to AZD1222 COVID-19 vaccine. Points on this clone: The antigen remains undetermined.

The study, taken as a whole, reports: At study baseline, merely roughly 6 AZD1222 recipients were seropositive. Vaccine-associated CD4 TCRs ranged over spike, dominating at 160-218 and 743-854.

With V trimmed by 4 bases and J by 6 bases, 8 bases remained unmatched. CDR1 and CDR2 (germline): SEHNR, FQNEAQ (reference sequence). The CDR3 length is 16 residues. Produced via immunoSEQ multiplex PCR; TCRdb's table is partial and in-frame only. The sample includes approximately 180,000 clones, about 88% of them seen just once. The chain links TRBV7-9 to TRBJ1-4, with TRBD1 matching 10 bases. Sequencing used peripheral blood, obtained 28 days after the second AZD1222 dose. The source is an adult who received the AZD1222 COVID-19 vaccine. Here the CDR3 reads CASSSKDRGLDEKLFF. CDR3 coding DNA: TGTGCCAGCAGCTCAAAAGACAGGGGGCTCGATGAAAAACTGTTTTTT.